These 5 T cell receptor beta chains were all obtained from the same sample, sequenced in a study of CD8 T cells in ankylosing spondylitis. TCRdb ran MiXCR on the 5' RACE reads and lists one entry per CDR3 protein. Here the sample spans nearly 350,000 distinct CDR3 sequences, roughly 15% being singletons. Source material: blood, either unsorted or a sorted T cell fraction (not recorded which). The receptor source for this set is a male donor with ankylosing spondylitis or in good health (not recorded which).

This clonotype has just a few counts. V usage is TRBV20-1 and J usage is TRBJ1-3, with D uncertain. CDR3 length: 16 residues. Per germline, CDR1 DFQATT and CDR2 SNEGSKA (reference sequence). Trimming stripped 6 bases from V and 0 bases from J, with 18 bases between. In nucleotides, the CDR3 is TGCAGTGCCCTAGGACCCCGGGCAGCCTCTGGAAACACCATATATTTT. It encodes CSALGPRAASGNTIYF.

The rearrangement joins TRBV11-2 to TRBJ2-1; no clear D gene. The V gene's germline CDR1 is SGHAT and CDR2 FQNNGV. The CDR3 loop spans 15 amino acids. V was clipped by 0 bases and J by 2 bases, with 8 bases between them. The CDR3: CASSLEGFPYNEQFF. The CDR3 nucleotides read TGTGCCAGCAGCTTAGAGGGGTTCCCCTACAATGAGCAGTTCTTC.

This clonotype was found a few times. The chain employs TRBV12-3 or TRBV12-4 and TRBJ2-1; 8 bases are shared with TRBD2. V lost 7 bases and J lost 2; bases outside the gene matches: 7. This CDR3 is built from 15 residues. In nucleotides, the CDR3 is TGTGCCAGCACCCCCGGGGGGGGGGCCTACAATGAGCAGTTCTTC. Translation: CASTPGGGAYNEQFF.

The chain employs TRBV27 and TRBJ2-2; 10 nucleotides agree with TRBD2. The V gene end was trimmed by 4 bases and the J gene end by 6 bases; junction bases not matched to a gene: 5. Germline assignment: CDR1 MNHEY and CDR2 SMNVEV (reference sequence). The CDR3 extends over 15 amino acids. Here the CDR3 DNA reads TGTGCCAGCAGTTACCAGCGGGGGGGATCCGGGGAGCTGTTTTTT. Its protein product is CASSYQRGGSGELFF.

This clonotype was observed at least ten times. The genes are TRBV12-3 or TRBV12-4 and TRBJ1-1; D is ambiguous. V was pared by 5 bases and J by 9 bases, with 10 bases between. The CDR3 consists of 11 residues. The CDR3 sequence is CASSPGVKAFF. CDR3 DNA sequence: TGTGCCAGCAGTCCGGGAGTTAAAGCTTTCTTT.